One T cell receptor beta chain is described in this entry. Its antigen remains unidentified. These data belong to a study of response to subunit inactivated influenza vaccine. Study-wide points: Authors suggested each seasonal influenza vaccination recruits few new T cells.

MiXCR, run by TCRdb on the RT-PCR reads, gives a single entry per CDR3 protein. The table lists hundreds of thousands of distinct CDR3 sequences, about 11% of them singletons. This clonotype was sampled from a man in his fifties who received an inactivated influenza vaccine. The sequenced sample was PBMCs from blood, obtained on the day of vaccination.

Here the CDR3 reads CASTPEGTYEQYF. The CDR3 DNA reads as TGTGCCAGCACCCCGGAGGGTACCTACGAGCAGTACTTC. The chain links TRBV14 to TRBJ2-7, with a tentative D call TRBD2 (6 bases). Germline CDR1 and CDR2: SGHDN and FVKESK. The CDR3 covers 13 residues. V lost 7 bases to trimming and J lost 2 bases, with 12 bases between them.